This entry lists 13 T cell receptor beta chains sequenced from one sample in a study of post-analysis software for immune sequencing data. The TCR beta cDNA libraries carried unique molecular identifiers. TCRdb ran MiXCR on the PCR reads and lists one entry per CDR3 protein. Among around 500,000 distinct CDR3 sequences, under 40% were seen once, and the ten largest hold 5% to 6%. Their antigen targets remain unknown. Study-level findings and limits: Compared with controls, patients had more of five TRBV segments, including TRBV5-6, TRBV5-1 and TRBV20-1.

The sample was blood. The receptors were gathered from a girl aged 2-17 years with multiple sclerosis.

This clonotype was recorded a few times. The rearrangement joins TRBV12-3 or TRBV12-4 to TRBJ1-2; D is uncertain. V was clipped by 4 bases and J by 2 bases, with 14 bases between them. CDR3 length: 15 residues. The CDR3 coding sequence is TGTGCCAGCAGTTCTCCGACAAGGCTCAACTATGGCTACACCTTC. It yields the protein CASSSPTRLNYGYTF.

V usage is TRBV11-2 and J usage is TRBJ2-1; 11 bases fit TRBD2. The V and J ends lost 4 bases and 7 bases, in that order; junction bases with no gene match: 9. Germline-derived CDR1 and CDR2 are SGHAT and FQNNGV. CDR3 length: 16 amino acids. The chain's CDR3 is CASSSLAGGRRNEQFF. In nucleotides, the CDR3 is TGTGCCAGCAGCTCTTTAGCGGGGGGGCGGAGGAATGAGCAGTTCTTC.

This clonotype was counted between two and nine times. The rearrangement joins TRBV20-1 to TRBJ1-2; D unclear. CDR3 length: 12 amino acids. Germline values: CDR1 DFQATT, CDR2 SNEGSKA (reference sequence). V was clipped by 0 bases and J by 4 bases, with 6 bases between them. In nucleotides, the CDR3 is TGCAGTGCTAGAGACACTGTCTATGGCTACACCTTC. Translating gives CSARDTVYGYTF.

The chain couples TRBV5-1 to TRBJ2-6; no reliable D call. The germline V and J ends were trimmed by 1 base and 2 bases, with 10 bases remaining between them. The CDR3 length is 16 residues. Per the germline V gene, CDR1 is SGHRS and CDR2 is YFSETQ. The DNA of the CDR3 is TGCGCCAGCAGCTTGTCAACGTGGGCTGGGGCCAACGTCCTGACTTTC. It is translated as CASSLSTWAGANVLTF.

The CDR3 DNA reads as TGTGCCAGCAGTAGTCGGGGGCCGTACAATGAGCAGTTCTTC. This sequence encodes CASSSRGPYNEQFF. The V and J genes are TRBV12-3 or TRBV12-4 and TRBJ2-1, with D perhaps matching TRBD1 or TRBD2 (6 bases each). V was clipped by 5 bases and J by 4 bases, with 12 bases between them. The CDR3 totals 14 residues.

The CDR3 DNA follows: TGCAGTGCTAGAGTCCGGACAGGGAGGCGCGGCTACACCTTC. It encodes CSARVRTGRRGYTF. The V call is TRBV20-1, the J call TRBJ1-2; TRBD1 aligns across 8 bases. The germline V gene has CDR1 DFQATT and CDR2 SNEGSKA (reference sequence). The junction had 9 bases not matched to a gene; V was cut back by 1 base and J by 8 bases. The CDR3 loop spans 14 amino acids.

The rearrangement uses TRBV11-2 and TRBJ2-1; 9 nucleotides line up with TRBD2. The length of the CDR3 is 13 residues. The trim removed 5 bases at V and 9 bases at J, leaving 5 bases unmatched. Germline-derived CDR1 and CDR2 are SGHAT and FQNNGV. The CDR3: CASSASLAGEQFF. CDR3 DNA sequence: TGTGCCAGCAGCGCCTCACTAGCGGGTGAGCAGTTCTTC.

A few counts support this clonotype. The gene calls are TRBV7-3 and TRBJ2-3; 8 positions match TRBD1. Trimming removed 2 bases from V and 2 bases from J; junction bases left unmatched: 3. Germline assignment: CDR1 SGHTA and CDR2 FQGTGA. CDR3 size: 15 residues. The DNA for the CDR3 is TGTGCCAGCAGCTTATTTCAGGGGGCCACAGATACGCAGTATTTT. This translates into CASSLFQGATDTQYF.

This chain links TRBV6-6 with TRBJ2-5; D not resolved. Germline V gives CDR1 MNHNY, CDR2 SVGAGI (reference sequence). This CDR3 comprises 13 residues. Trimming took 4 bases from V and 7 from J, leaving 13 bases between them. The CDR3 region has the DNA TGTGCCAGCAGTTCCAAAGGGTGGGGGACCCAGTACTTC. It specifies CASSSKGWGTQYF.

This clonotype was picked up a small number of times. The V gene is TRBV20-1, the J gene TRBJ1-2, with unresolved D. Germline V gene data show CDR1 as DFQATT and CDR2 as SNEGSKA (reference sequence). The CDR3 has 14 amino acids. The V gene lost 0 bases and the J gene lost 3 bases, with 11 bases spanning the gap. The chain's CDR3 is CSAREEKGDYGYTF. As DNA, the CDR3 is TGCAGTGCTAGAGAAGAGAAAGGAGACTATGGCTACACCTTC.

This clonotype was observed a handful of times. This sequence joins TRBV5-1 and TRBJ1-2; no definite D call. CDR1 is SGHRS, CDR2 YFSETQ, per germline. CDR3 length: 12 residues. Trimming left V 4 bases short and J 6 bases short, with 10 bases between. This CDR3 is CASSLSQNGYTF. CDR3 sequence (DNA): TGCGCCAGCAGCCTGTCACAGAATGGCTACACCTTC.

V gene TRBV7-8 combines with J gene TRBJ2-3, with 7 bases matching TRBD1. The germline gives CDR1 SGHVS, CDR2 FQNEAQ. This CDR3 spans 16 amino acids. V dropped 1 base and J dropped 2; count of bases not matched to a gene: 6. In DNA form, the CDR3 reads TGTGCCAGCAGCTTAGACCAGGGACAGATCACAGATACGCAGTATTTT. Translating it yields CASSLDQGQITDTQYF. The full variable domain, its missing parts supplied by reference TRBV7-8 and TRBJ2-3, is GAGVSQSPRYKVAKRGQDVALRCDPISGHVSLFWYQQALGQGPEFLTYFQNEAQLDKSGLPSDRFFAERPEGSVSTLKIQRTQQEDSAVYLCASSLDQGQITDTQYFGPGTRLTVL.

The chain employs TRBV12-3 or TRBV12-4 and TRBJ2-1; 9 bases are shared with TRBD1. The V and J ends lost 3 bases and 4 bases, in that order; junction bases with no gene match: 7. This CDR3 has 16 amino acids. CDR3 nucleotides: TGTGCCAGCAGTTTTCTTCCGGGACAGGGTTACAATGAGCAGTTCTTC. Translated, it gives CASSFLPGQGYNEQFF.